Shown below are 22 T cell receptor beta chains from a single sample sequenced in a study of cytomegalovirus exposure and HLA in healthy donors. Using immunoSEQ multiplex PCR, the repertoire was profiled, and TCRdb retains in-frame clones only, with some absent. The top ten clones hold roughly 1.2% of a sample with about 200,000 clones, approximately 78% of them seen once. Sequencing was performed on PBMCs. Receptors were obtained from a woman in her twenties or thirties in good health and CMV-seronegative.

This chain links TRBV19 with TRBJ1-5; 8 nucleotides match TRBD1. Trimming removed 7 bases from V and 2 bases from J; junction bases left unmatched: 16. This CDR3 is built from 18 residues. Germline V gene lookup returns CDR1 LNHDA and CDR2 SQIVND (reference sequence). As DNA, the CDR3 is TGTGCCAGTATAGGGACAGGACGTATCAGAGATGGCAATCAGCCCCAGCATTTT. Translation: CASIGTGRIRDGNQPQHF.

The chain couples TRBV15 to TRBJ1-2; 10 bases agree with TRBD1. In germline, CDR1 is LNHNV, CDR2 YYDKDF (reference sequence). The CDR3 is 14 amino acids. Germline trimming cut 2 bases from V and 8 bases from J; bases unmatched to any gene: 5. The CDR3 loop is CATSRNRDRGGYTF. As DNA, the CDR3 is TGTGCCACCAGCAGAAACCGGGACAGGGGCGGCTACACCTTC.

This chain uses TRBV4-1 with TRBJ1-1, with TRBD1 identical over 10 bases. This CDR3 comprises 14 residues. J gave up 5 bases and V 3 bases, and 3 bases lay outside the gene matches. Germline-derived CDR1 and CDR2 are MGHRA and YSYEKL. CDR3: CASSQGQGWTEAFF. Here the CDR3 DNA reads TGCGCCAGCAGCCAGGGACAGGGGTGGACTGAAGCTTTCTTT.

The V gene is TRBV5-1, the J gene TRBJ2-7; D is uncertain. Germline V CDR1 and CDR2: SGHRS, YFSETQ. The length of the CDR3 is 15 residues. The ends were cut back, 4 bases at V and 2 bases at J, with 16 bases in the middle. For the CDR3, the DNA is TGCGCCAGCAGCCGAGGCCAGCGCCAAACCTACGAGCAGTACTTC. It encodes CASSRGQRQTYEQYF.

In its sample, this clone was seen once. This chain connects TRBV29-1 to TRBJ2-1; TRBD1 aligns across 11 bases. The V gene end was trimmed by 6 bases and the J gene end by 6 bases; junction bases not matched to a gene: 7. The CDR3 loop spans 14 amino acids. Germline CDR1 is SQVTM and CDR2 is ANQGSEA. CDR3 DNA: TGCAGCGTGGGACAGGGGGGAGTCGGCAATGAGCAGTTCTTC. This codes for CSVGQGGVGNEQFF.

The chain carries TRBV7-8 and TRBJ1-1; the D gene is possibly TRBD1 (6 bases). The CDR3 consists of 13 residues. Germline CDR1 SGHVS, CDR2 FQNEAQ. Trimming took 3 bases from V and 1 from J, leaving 6 bases between them. This chain's CDR3 is CASSLDRNTEAFF. The CDR3 DNA reads TGTGCCAGCAGCTTGGACAGGAACACTGAAGCTTTCTTT. Together with reference TRBV7-8 and TRBJ1-1, the CDR3 gives the full variable domain: GAGVSQSPRYKVAKRGQDVALRCDPISGHVSLFWYQQALGQGPEFLTYFQNEAQLDKSGLPSDRFFAERPEGSVSTLKIQRTQQEDSAVYLCASSLDRNTEAFFGQGTRLTVV.

In this sample, this clone turned up a few times. V gene TRBV28 combines with J gene TRBJ1-5; 10 nucleotides match TRBD1. V was pared by 5 bases and J by 4 bases, with 11 bases of the junction left unmatched. Germline V gives CDR1 MDHEN, CDR2 SYDVKM. The CDR3 runs 17 residues. DNA of the CDR3: TGTGCCAGCAGTCCCGCAGACAGGGGGCTGAGTAATCAGCCCCAGCATTTT. Protein: CASSPADRGLSNQPQHF.

This clone was counted a single time. The chain recombines TRBV6-6 with TRBJ1-4; 9 nucleotides line up with TRBD1. The trim removed 4 bases at V and 7 bases at J, leaving 4 bases unmatched. The germline gives CDR1 MNHNY, CDR2 SVGAGI (reference sequence). There are 14 residues in the CDR3. The CDR3 here is CASSSTGGGEKLFF. Written as DNA, the CDR3 is TGTGCCAGCAGTTCCACAGGGGGCGGTGAAAAACTGTTTTTT.

This chain connects TRBV30 to TRBJ1-2; D may be TRBD1 (5 bases). CDR1 and CDR2 (germline): GTSNPN, SVGIG (reference sequence). The CDR3 is 12 amino acids. V was pared by 3 bases and J by 4 bases, with 9 bases between. This CDR3 reads CAWRQESYGYTF. The CDR3 region has the DNA TGTGCCTGGAGACAGGAGTCCTATGGCTACACCTTC.

The chain is built from TRBV27 and TRBJ2-5; 7 bases match TRBD1. Trimming removed 4 bases from V and 6 bases from J; junction bases left unmatched: 11. Germline CDR1 reads MNHEY; CDR2 reads SMNVEV (reference sequence). The CDR3 consists of 15 residues. The chain's CDR3 is CASSYTSGTVKTQYF. The CDR3 nucleotides are TGTGCCAGCAGTTATACTTCCGGGACAGTGAAGACCCAGTACTTC.

The chain is built from TRBV7-9 and TRBJ2-7; no definite D call. CDR3 length: 12 residues. V was shortened by 6 bases and J by 2 bases, with 8 bases between the two germline ends. Per germline, CDR1 SEHNR and CDR2 FQNEAQ (reference sequence). The CDR3 sequence: CASRPTTYEQYF. The CDR3 DNA sequence: TGTGCCAGCAGACCTACGACCTACGAGCAGTACTTC. Full variable domain (missing parts from reference TRBV7-9 and TRBJ2-7): DTGVSQNPRHKITKRGQNVTFRCDPISEHNRLYWYRQTLGQGPEFLTYFQNEAQLEKSRLLSDRFSAERPKGSFSTLEIQRTEQGDSAMYLCASRPTTYEQYFGPGTRLTVT.

This clone has just a few counts. The chain has TRBV11-2 and TRBJ1-2, with D perhaps matching TRBD1 (5 bases). The CDR3 consists of 15 residues. The germline gives CDR1 SGHAT, CDR2 FQNNGV. Trimming shortened V by 5 bases and J by 4 bases, and 17 bases separated the two germline ends. This CDR3 is CASSRGEGAGYGYTF. DNA of the CDR3: TGTGCCAGCAGCCGCGGGGAAGGGGCGGGCTATGGCTACACCTTC.

The chain carries TRBV5-4 and TRBJ2-3; 11 nucleotides agree with TRBD2. CDR3 length: 14 amino acids. In germline, CDR1 is SGHNT, CDR2 YYREEE (reference sequence). Trimming removed 4 bases from V and 3 bases from J; junction bases left unmatched: 1. CDR3 bases: TGTGCCAGCAGCGTAGCGGGAGGGACAGATACGCAGTATTTT. Amino acid sequence: CASSVAGGTDTQYF.

The chain employs TRBV4-2 and TRBJ2-7; D call uncertain. CDR3 length equals 15 residues. Germline assignment: CDR1 LGHNA and CDR2 YNFKEQ. The V end was cut by 1 base, the J end by 0 bases, with 10 bases between. For the CDR3, the DNA is TGTGCCAGCAGCCAAGGAGCGTTATACTCCTACGAGCAGTACTTC. Its protein product is CASSQGALYSYEQYF.

The chain uses TRBV13 and TRBJ2-3, with D unclear. There are 15 residues in the CDR3. V was shortened by 2 bases and J by 1 base, with 10 bases between the two germline ends. The germline CDR1 and CDR2 sequences are PRHDT and FYEKMQ (reference sequence). In DNA, the CDR3 is TGTGCCAGCAGCTTAATTAGAGCGCGCACAGATACGCAGTATTTT. Residues: CASSLIRARTDTQYF. The entire variable domain, with the rest obtained from reference TRBV13 and TRBJ2-3, is as follows: AAGVIQSPRHLIKEKRETATLKCYPIPRHDTVYWYQQGPGQDPQFLISFYEKMQSDKGSIPDRFSAQQFSDYHSELNMSSLELGDSALYFCASSLIRARTDTQYFGPGTRLTVL.

The chain joins TRBV29-1 to TRBJ2-5, with TRBD1 matching 7 bases. The CDR3 is made up of 14 amino acids. V lost 2 bases and J lost 5; bases outside the gene matches: 8. Per germline, CDR1 SQVTM and CDR2 ANQGSEA. The CDR3 DNA reads as TGCAGCGTTGAAAAGGGGGCCGGGTGGGAGACCCAGTACTTC. Translation gives CSVEKGAGWETQYF.

V usage is TRBV28 and J usage is TRBJ1-6; D perhaps matches TRBD1 (6 bases). V dropped 2 bases and J dropped 11 bases, with 13 bases sitting between them. CDR1 is MDHEN, CDR2 SYDVKM, per germline. This CDR3 has 14 residues. CDR3 amino acids: CASSLLPGATPLHF. CDR3 bases: TGTGCCAGCAGTTTACTCCCAGGGGCGACACCCCTCCACTTT.

This clone was counted a single time. The rearrangement links TRBV5-4 to TRBJ2-3, with 8 positions matching TRBD1. Germline CDR1 reads SGHNT; CDR2 reads YYREEE (reference sequence). V was clipped by 5 bases and J by 1 base; unmatched bases: 3. The CDR3 extends over 14 amino acids. CDR3 DNA sequence: TGTGCCAGCAGAGCGGACAGGGGCACAGATACGCAGTATTTT. This codes for CASRADRGTDTQYF.

The chain employs TRBV5-1 and TRBJ2-7; D remains ambiguous. Deletions cut 7 bases from V and 4 bases from J, with 15 bases between. Germline V gene sequence: CDR1 SGHRS, CDR2 YFSETQ. The CDR3 consists of 13 residues. CDR3 in amino acids: CASALIPGYEQYF. The CDR3, as DNA: TGCGCCAGCGCCCTCATACCGGGTTACGAGCAGTACTTC. Supplemented by reference TRBV5-1 and TRBJ2-7, the full variable domain reads KAGVTQTPRYLIKTRGQQVTLSCSPISGHRSVSWYQQTPGQGLQFLFEYFSETQRNKGNFPGRFSGRQFSNSRSEMNVSTLELGDSALYLCASALIPGYEQYFGPGTRLTVT.

V is TRBV6-5 and J is TRBJ1-2; D remains unclear. Trimming pared 5 bases from V and 0 bases from J, leaving 10 bases between. CDR3 length equals 14 residues. The germline V gene encodes CDR1 MNHEY and CDR2 SVGAGI. CDR3 coding DNA: TGTGCCAGCAGTCGGGAACTAGCTAACTATGGCTACACCTTC. Protein product: CASSRELANYGYTF.

V is TRBV7-8 and J is TRBJ2-7; 10 bases are shared with TRBD2. Per germline, CDR1 SGHVS and CDR2 FQNEAQ. This CDR3 contains 16 residues. V lost 0 bases to trimming and J lost 6 bases; unmatched junction nucleotides: 8. The CDR3 protein is CASSLAPTGTSAEQYF. DNA for the CDR3: TGTGCCAGCAGCTTAGCCCCCACCGGGACTAGCGCCGAGCAGTACTTC. The complete variable domain, with remaining parts taken from reference TRBV7-8 and TRBJ2-7, reads GAGVSQSPRYKVAKRGQDVALRCDPISGHVSLFWYQQALGQGPEFLTYFQNEAQLDKSGLPSDRFFAERPEGSVSTLKIQRTQQEDSAVYLCASSLAPTGTSAEQYFGPGTRLTVT.

The rearrangement links TRBV18 to TRBJ2-1; a possible D gene is TRBD1 (6 bases). Germline CDR1 KGHSH, CDR2 LQKENI. The V end lost 5 bases, the J end lost 4 bases, and 12 bases lay between the germline ends. The CDR3 has 14 amino acids. The DNA of the CDR3 is TGTGCCAGCTCAAGTGACAGGTCATACAATGAGCAGTTCTTC. It is translated as CASSSDRSYNEQFF.